The next 23 T cell receptor beta chains were all read from a single sample in a study of T-cell memory formation after mild COVID-19. TCRdb fed the 5' RACE reads into MiXCR, producing one record per CDR3 protein. This table holds about 430,000 distinct CDR3 sequences, more than 15% found once. Sequenced: PBMCs or a T cell subset sorted from them (not recorded which). These TCRs come from a man younger than 35 who had mild COVID-19 (a few samples of this study predate the infection). Cell type and time point are not known.

This clonotype was observed a few times. V and J are TRBV11-2 and TRBJ2-1, with D maybe TRBD1 (5 bases). There are 14 residues in the CDR3. Germline CDR1 reads SGHAT; CDR2 reads FQNNGV. The V gene lost 2 bases and the J gene lost 8 bases, with 13 bases spanning the gap. The CDR3 DNA sequence: TGTGCCAGCAGCTTACTTCCAGGGCCCCATGAGCAGTTCTTC. This gives the protein CASSLLPGPHEQFF.

V and J are TRBV28 and TRBJ2-3; D is unclear. Trimming stripped 8 bases from V and 7 bases from J, with 13 bases between. This CDR3 region has 12 residues. Germline loops: CDR1 MDHEN, CDR2 SYDVKM. The CDR3 sequence: CASHSVVNTQYF. The CDR3 DNA reads as TGTGCCAGCCACTCAGTAGTGAATACGCAGTATTTT. Full variable domain (missing parts from reference TRBV28 and TRBJ2-3): DVKVTQSSRYLVKRTGEKVFLECVQDMDHENMFWYRQDPGLGLRLIYFSYDVKMKEKGDIPEGYSVSREKKERFSLILESASTNQTSMYLCASHSVVNTQYFGPGTRLTVL.

The gene calls are TRBV7-2 and TRBJ2-3; 10 bases align to TRBD2. The germline V gene encodes CDR1 SGHTA and CDR2 FQGNSA. V shed 4 bases, J shed 2 bases, and the junction held 12 bases outside the gene matches. The CDR3 covers 18 residues. The chain's CDR3 is CASSYRGSGGANTDTQYF. CDR3 nucleotides: TGTGCCAGCAGCTATCGAGGAAGCGGGGGGGCGAACACAGATACGCAGTATTTT.

This clonotype was counted a few times. The CDR3 DNA reads TGTGCCAGCAGCTGGCCGGGACTAGCGGGGGGTTACAATGAGCAGTTCTTC. Amino acid sequence: CASSWPGLAGGYNEQFF. The gene calls are TRBV7-2 and TRBJ2-1; 15 bases agree with TRBD2. V lost 4 bases, J lost 4 bases, and 5 bases stayed unmatched. Germline-derived CDR1 and CDR2 are SGHTA and FQGNSA. The length of the CDR3 is 17 residues.

There are many counts of this clonotype. The V gene is TRBV12-3 or TRBV12-4, the J gene TRBJ2-1; TRBD2 agrees at 8 bases. The CDR3 runs to 13 residues. J was trimmed by 10 bases and V by 1 base; bases with no gene match: 3. In DNA, the CDR3 is TGTGCCAGCAGTTTAGGGACTAGCAGCGAGCAGTTCTTC. Translating gives CASSLGTSSEQFF.

V usage is TRBV23-1 and J usage is TRBJ1-5, with TRBD1 identical over 7 bases. TRBV23-1 carries the ORF label, with uncertain function. CDR3 length equals 16 residues. V was pared by 2 bases and J by 5 bases, with 9 bases of the junction left unmatched. The CDR3 nucleotides read TGCGCCAGCAGTCAACGGGAGGGGGCGAAGGATCAGCCCCAGCATTTT. This sequence encodes CASSQREGAKDQPQHF.

This clonotype was found a few times. The chain couples TRBV29-1 to TRBJ2-3, with 11 nucleotides matching TRBD2. CDR1 and CDR2 (germline): SQVTM, ANQGSEA. The V gene end was trimmed by 1 base and the J gene end by 4 bases; junction bases not matched to a gene: 7. This CDR3 is 16 amino acids long. The CDR3 nucleotides read TGCAGCGTTGAAGGGGAAGCTAGCGGGGGGCCAGATACGCAGTATTTT. Amino acids: CSVEGEASGGPDTQYF.

J is TRBJ1-2 and V is TRBV12-3 or TRBV12-4; 8 bases map to TRBD1. CDR3 length: 13 residues. Trimming took 5 bases from V and 4 from J; bases not matched to a gene: 3. The CDR3 protein is CASSRGQGYGYTF. In nucleotides, the CDR3 is TGTGCCAGCAGTCGAGGACAGGGCTATGGCTACACCTTC.

This chain uses TRBV7-2 with TRBJ1-3; 9 bases match TRBD1. Unmatched junction bases numbered 4, after V lost 4 bases and J lost 0 bases. This CDR3 has 16 residues. Germline V gene sequence: CDR1 SGHTA, CDR2 FQGNSA. CDR3 DNA sequence: TGTGCCAGCAGCTCCGGGACAGGGCTCTCTGGAAACACCATATATTTT. Translated, it gives CASSSGTGLSGNTIYF. Full variable domain (missing parts from reference TRBV7-2 and TRBJ1-3): GAGVSQSPSNKVTEKGKDVELRCDPISGHTALYWYRQSLGQGLEFLIYFQGNSAPDKSGLPSDRFSAERTGGSVSTLTIQRTQQEDSAVYLCASSSGTGLSGNTIYFGEGSWLTVV.

The chain carries TRBV20-1 and TRBJ2-1; 12 bases line up with TRBD2. This CDR3 spans 14 amino acids. The germline gives CDR1 DFQATT, CDR2 SNEGSKA (reference sequence). J lost 9 bases, V lost 5 bases, and 8 bases had no gene match. Here the CDR3 DNA reads TGCAGTGCTCCTCTAGCGGGGGGGCGCAGTGAGCAGTTCTTC. This translates into CSAPLAGGRSEQFF.

This clonotype was counted between two and nine times. V gene TRBV4-1 combines with J gene TRBJ2-1; tentatively, D is TRBD2 (7 bases). Deletions cut 0 bases from V and 2 bases from J, with 14 bases between. Germline V gene data show CDR1 as MGHRA and CDR2 as YSYEKL. CDR3 size: 17 residues. CDR3 residues: CASSQETGGGPYNEQFF. The CDR3 DNA reads as TGCGCCAGCAGCCAAGAGACGGGCGGGGGCCCCTACAATGAGCAGTTCTTC.

In its sample, this clonotype was seen a few times. The CDR3 region is CASSQASGTRTEAFF. The CDR3 nucleotides are TGTGCCAGCAGCCAGGCGTCCGGAACGAGAACTGAAGCTTTCTTT. V and J are TRBV5-4 and TRBJ1-1; D is ambiguous. Germline CDR1 is SGHNT and CDR2 is YYREEE (reference sequence). The CDR3 loop spans 15 amino acids. The V gene lost 4 bases and the J gene lost 5 bases, with 18 bases spanning the gap.

Ten or more counts support this clonotype. The chain recombines TRBV5-6 with TRBJ2-7, with a weak D call TRBD1 (6 bases). Trimming left V 4 bases short and J 6 bases short, with 11 bases between. This CDR3 is built from 12 residues. Looked up from germline, CDR1 is SGHDT and CDR2 is YYEEEE. The CDR3 is CASSSWGLEQYV. The CDR3, as DNA: TGTGCCAGCAGCAGCTGGGGGCTCGAGCAGTACGTC.

The CDR3 DNA is TGTGCCAGCAGCAATCAGGGGGCCTACGAGCAGTACTTC. This codes for CASSNQGAYEQYF. The gene calls are TRBV5-6 and TRBJ2-7; TRBD1 agrees at 7 bases. Looked up from germline, CDR1 is SGHDT and CDR2 is YYEEEE. V lost 4 bases and J lost 2; bases outside the gene matches: 3. This CDR3 has 13 residues.

The chain combines TRBV4-3 with TRBJ2-1, with D possibly being TRBD2 (6 bases). This CDR3 is built from 15 residues. Germline loops: CDR1 LGHNA, CDR2 YSLEER. Trimming left V 5 bases short and J 6 bases short, with 17 bases between. The CDR3 coding sequence is TGCGCCAGCAGCGCACAGGACGGGACTCCCAATGAGCAGTTCTTC. Translated: CASSAQDGTPNEQFF.

The chain recombines TRBV7-6 with TRBJ2-5; D not certain. Germline V gives CDR1 SGHVS, CDR2 FNYEAQ. V was cut by 2 bases and J by 1 base, with 5 bases left in between. This CDR3 is 13 amino acids long. This CDR3 is CASSLFVQETQYF. CDR3 nucleotides: TGTGCCAGCAGCTTATTCGTCCAAGAGACCCAGTACTTC.

This chain links TRBV7-2 with TRBJ2-1; D remains unclear. The CDR3 consists of 13 residues. The V end was cut by 3 bases, the J end by 4 bases, with 7 bases between. Germline V gene sequence: CDR1 SGHTA, CDR2 FQGNSA. Here the CDR3 DNA reads TGTGCCAGCAGCTTGGCACGTTACAATGAGCAGTTCTTC. The encoded protein is CASSLARYNEQFF.

The chain carries TRBV4-1 and TRBJ2-7, with a possible D match to TRBD2 (5 bases). CDR1 and CDR2 from the germline V gene are MGHRA and YSYEKL. Between the trimmed V and J ends, which lost 0 bases and 6 bases, there was a span of 12 bases. The CDR3 runs 14 residues. The CDR3 reads CASSQDWRRGEQYF. The CDR3, as DNA: TGCGCCAGCAGCCAAGATTGGAGACGGGGCGAGCAGTACTTC.

This clonotype was detected many times. The chain is built from TRBV7-3 and TRBJ2-1; D gene unclear. CDR3 size: 16 residues. The V gene's germline CDR1 is SGHTA and CDR2 FQGTGA. V lost 3 bases and J 0 bases, leaving 12 bases between the germline ends. CDR3 sequence reads: CASSFLEGSSYNEQFF. In DNA form, the CDR3 reads TGTGCCAGCAGCTTCCTAGAAGGGTCCTCCTACAATGAGCAGTTCTTC.

This clonotype was detected ten times or more. The gene calls are TRBV5-1 and TRBJ2-1, with D unclear. The germline gives CDR1 SGHRS, CDR2 YFSETQ. CDR3 size: 15 residues. Trimming cost V 0 bases and J 5 bases, with 12 bases left between them. CDR3 bases: TGCGCCAGCAGCTTGGCAGTCCTAACAAACAATGAGCAGTTCTTC. It yields the protein CASSLAVLTNNEQFF.

The chain employs TRBV5-1 and TRBJ1-1; TRBD1 matches at 8 bases. The CDR3 contains 15 residues. V was pared by 0 bases and J by 6 bases, with 7 bases of the junction left unmatched. Looked up from germline, CDR1 is SGHRS and CDR2 is YFSETQ. CDR3 sequence reads: CASSLATGGWAEAFF. CDR3 in DNA: TGCGCCAGCAGCTTGGCCACAGGGGGTTGGGCTGAAGCTTTCTTT.

V gene TRBV4-2 combines with J gene TRBJ2-1, with D hard to call. The CDR3 runs 15 residues. The germline CDR1 and CDR2 sequences are LGHNA and YNFKEQ. V lost 1 base to trimming and J lost 9 bases, with 16 bases between them. The CDR3 bases are TGTGCCAGCAGCCAAGTAGGATACGTGGGTGGTGAGCAGTTCTTC. Protein product: CASSQVGYVGGEQFF.

J is TRBJ2-1 and V is TRBV28; TRBD1 aligns across 9 bases. V trimming: 6 bases; J trimming: 9 bases; junction bases outside the gene matches: 15. There are 16 residues in the CDR3. Looked up from germline, CDR1 is MDHEN and CDR2 is SYDVKM. CDR3 nucleotide sequence: TGTGCCAGCAGCTCCCCCAGGGACAGGGCGAGCGGTGAGCAGTTCTTC. Its translation is CASSSPRDRASGEQFF.